This entry describes one T cell receptor beta chain. The record originates from a study of blood T cell repertoires in COVID-19. Study context: Italy, Spain and the United States were the sources of the convalescent and acute COVID-19 samples. PBMCs, B-cell-depleted T cells, or T cells were the source of the cDNA or gDNA that made up the material.

Trimming took 7 bases from V and 0 from J; bases not matched to a gene: 14. This CDR3 contains 18 residues. From germline, CDR1 is SGHRS and CDR2 YFSETQ. Original processing methods: How many nucleated cells were present was estimated from reference gene primer amplification. Generated by immunoSEQ multiplex PCR, the TCRdb table keeps only in-frame clones and is missing some. Clone size and V and J calls were adopted from that table, with D and trimming inferred from the DNA. In the table there are roughly 34,000 clones, approximately 90% of which are singletons. The specimen sequenced was peripheral blood. The V gene is TRBV5-1, the J gene TRBJ1-4, with 8 bases matching TRBD1. The sequence was collected from a man in his fifties or sixties with active or convalescent COVID-19. The CDR3 coding sequence is TGCGCCAGCTCTGCGGCCACAGGGGGGTTTGCAACTAATGAAAAACTGTTTTTT. It is translated as CASSAATGGFATNEKLFF.